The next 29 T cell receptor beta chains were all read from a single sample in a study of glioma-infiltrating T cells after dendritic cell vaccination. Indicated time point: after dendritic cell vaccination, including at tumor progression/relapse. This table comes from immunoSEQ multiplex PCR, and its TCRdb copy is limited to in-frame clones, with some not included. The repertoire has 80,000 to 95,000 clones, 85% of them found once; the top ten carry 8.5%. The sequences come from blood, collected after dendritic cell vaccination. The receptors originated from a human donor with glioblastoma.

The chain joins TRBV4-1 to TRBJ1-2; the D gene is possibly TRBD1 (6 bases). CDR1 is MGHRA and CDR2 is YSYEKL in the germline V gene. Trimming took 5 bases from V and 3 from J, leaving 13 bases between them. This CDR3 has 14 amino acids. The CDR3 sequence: CASSWEGVDYGYTF. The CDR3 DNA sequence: TGCGCCAGCAGCTGGGAGGGGGTCGACTATGGCTACACCTTC.

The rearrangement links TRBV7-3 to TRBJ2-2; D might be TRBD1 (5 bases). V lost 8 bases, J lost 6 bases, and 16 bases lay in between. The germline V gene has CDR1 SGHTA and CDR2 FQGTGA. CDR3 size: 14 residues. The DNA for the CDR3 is TGTGCCAGCGGGGCAGACCCCAATTCCGGGGAGCTGTTTTTT. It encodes CASGADPNSGELFF.

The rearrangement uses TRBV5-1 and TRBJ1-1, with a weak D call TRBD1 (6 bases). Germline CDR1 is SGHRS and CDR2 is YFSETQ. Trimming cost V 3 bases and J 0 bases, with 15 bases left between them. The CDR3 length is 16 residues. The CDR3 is CASSWTVKTMNTEAFF. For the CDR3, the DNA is TGCGCCAGCAGCTGGACAGTCAAGACTATGAACACTGAAGCTTTCTTT.

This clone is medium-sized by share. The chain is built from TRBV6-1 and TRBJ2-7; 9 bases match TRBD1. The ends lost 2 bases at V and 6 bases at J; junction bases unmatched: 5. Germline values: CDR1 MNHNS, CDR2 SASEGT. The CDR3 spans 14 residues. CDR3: CASSEYRGLSEQYF. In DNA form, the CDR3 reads TGTGCCAGCAGTGAATACAGGGGGCTAAGCGAGCAGTACTTC.

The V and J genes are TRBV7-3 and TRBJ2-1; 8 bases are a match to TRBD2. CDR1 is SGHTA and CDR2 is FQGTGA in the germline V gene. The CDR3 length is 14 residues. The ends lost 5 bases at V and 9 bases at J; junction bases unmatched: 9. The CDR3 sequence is CASSPGGAHSEQFF. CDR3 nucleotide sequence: TGTGCCAGCAGCCCCGGGGGGGCCCATTCTGAGCAGTTCTTC.

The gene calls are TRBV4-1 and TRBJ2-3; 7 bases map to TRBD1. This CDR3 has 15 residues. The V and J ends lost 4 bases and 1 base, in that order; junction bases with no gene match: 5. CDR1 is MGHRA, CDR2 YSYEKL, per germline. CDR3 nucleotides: TGCGCCAGCAGCCCACGACAGGGTGGCACAGATACGCAGTATTTT. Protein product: CASSPRQGGTDTQYF.

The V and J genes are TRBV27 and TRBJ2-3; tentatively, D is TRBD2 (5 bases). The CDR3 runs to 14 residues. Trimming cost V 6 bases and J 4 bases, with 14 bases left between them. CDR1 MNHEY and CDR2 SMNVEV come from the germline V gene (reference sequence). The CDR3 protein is CASREVARPDTQYF. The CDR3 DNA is TGTGCCAGCAGGGAGGTGGCTAGACCAGATACGCAGTATTTT.

Here the CDR3 DNA reads TGTGCCAGCAGCCCTGACAGGGTCGGGACTGAAGCTTTCTTT. Translating gives CASSPDRVGTEAFF. V usage is TRBV7-9 and J usage is TRBJ1-1; TRBD1 agrees at 7 bases. The ends lost 5 bases at V and 5 bases at J; junction bases unmatched: 8. This CDR3 has 14 residues. Germline CDR1 reads SEHNR; CDR2 reads FQNEAQ (reference sequence).

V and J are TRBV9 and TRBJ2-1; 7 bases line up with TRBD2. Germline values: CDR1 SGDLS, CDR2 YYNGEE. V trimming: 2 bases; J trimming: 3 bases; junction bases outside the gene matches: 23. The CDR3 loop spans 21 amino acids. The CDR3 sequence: CASSVSGSRKRGPTNYNEQFF. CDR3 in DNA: TGTGCCAGCAGCGTCTCCGGTTCCCGGAAGCGGGGCCCTACGAACTACAATGAGCAGTTCTTC.

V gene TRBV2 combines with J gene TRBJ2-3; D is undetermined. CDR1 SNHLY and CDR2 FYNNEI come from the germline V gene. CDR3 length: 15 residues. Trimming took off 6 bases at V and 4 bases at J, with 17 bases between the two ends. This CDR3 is CASSRKQVEADTQYF. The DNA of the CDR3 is TGTGCCAGCAGCCGCAAGCAGGTTGAAGCAGATACGCAGTATTTT.

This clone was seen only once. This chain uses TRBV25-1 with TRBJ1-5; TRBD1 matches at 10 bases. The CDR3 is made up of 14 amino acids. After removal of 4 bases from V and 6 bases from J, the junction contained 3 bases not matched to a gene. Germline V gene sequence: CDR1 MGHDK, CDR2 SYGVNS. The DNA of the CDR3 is TGTGCCAGCAGTGGACAGGGGGCAGGTCAGCCCCAGCATTTT. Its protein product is CASSGQGAGQPQHF.

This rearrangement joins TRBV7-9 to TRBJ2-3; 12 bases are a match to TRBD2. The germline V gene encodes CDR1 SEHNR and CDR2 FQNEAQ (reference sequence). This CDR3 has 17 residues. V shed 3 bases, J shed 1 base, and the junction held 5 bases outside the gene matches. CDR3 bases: TGTGCCAGCAGCTTTACCGGGACTAGCGGGCGCACAGATACGCAGTATTTT. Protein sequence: CASSFTGTSGRTDTQYF.

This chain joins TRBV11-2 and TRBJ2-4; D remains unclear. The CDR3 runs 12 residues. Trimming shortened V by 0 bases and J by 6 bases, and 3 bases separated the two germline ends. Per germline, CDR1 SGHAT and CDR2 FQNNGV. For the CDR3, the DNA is TGTGCCAGCAGCTTAGAGAGAAACATTCAGTACTTC. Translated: CASSLERNIQYF.

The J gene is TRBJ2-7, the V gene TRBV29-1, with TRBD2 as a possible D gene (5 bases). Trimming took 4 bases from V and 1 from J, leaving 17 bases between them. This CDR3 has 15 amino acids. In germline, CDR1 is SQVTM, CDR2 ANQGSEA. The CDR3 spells CSVGETDWASYEQYF. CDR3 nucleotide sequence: TGCAGCGTTGGGGAGACTGACTGGGCTTCCTACGAGCAGTACTTC.

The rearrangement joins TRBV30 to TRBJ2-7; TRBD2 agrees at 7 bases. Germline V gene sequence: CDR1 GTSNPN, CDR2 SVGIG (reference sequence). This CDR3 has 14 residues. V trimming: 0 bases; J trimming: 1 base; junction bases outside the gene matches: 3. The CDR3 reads CAWSVGGVSYEQYF. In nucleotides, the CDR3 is TGTGCCTGGAGTGTGGGAGGGGTGTCCTACGAGCAGTACTTC.

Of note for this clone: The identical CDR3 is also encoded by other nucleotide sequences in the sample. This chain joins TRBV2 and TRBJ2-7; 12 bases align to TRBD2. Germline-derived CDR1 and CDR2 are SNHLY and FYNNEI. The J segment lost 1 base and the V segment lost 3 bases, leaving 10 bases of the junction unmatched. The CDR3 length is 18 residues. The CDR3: CASSDGLAGGPRSYEQYF. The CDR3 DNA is TGTGCCAGCAGTGACGGCCTAGCGGGAGGGCCTAGGTCCTACGAGCAGTACTTC.

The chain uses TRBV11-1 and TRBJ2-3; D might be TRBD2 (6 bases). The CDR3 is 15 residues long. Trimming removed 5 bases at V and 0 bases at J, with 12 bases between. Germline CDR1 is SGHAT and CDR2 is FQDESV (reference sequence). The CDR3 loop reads CASSPQRVSTDTQYF. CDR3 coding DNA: TGTGCCAGCAGCCCGCAGCGGGTAAGCACAGATACGCAGTATTTT.

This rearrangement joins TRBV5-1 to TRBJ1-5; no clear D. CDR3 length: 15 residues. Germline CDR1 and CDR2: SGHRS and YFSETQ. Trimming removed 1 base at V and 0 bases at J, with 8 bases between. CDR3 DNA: TGCGCCAGCAGCTTGTACAGCAGTAGCAATCAGCCCCAGCATTTT. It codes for CASSLYSSSNQPQHF.

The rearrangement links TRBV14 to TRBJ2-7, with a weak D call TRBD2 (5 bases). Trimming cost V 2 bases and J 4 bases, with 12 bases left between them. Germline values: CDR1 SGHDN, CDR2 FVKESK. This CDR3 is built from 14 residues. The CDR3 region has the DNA TGTGCCAGCAGCCAAATCGGTCTAGCATACGAGCAGTACTTC. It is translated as CASSQIGLAYEQYF.

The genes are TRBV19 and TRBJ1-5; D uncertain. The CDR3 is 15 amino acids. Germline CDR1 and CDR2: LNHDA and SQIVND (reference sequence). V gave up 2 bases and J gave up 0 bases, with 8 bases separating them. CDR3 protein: CASSITDYSNQPQHF. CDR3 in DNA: TGTGCCAGTAGTATAACAGATTATAGCAATCAGCCCCAGCATTTT.

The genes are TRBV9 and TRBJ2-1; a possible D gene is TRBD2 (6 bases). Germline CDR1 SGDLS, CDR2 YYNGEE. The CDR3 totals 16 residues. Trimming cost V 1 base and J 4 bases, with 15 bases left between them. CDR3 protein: CASSVRWTGLYNEQFF. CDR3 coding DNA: TGTGCCAGCAGCGTAAGATGGACGGGACTGTACAATGAGCAGTTCTTC.

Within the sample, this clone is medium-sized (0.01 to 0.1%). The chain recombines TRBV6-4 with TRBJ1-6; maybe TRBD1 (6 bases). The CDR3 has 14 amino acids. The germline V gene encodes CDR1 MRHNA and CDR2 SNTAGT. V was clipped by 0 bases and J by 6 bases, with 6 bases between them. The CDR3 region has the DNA TGTGCCAGCAGTGACTCACAGGGTAATTCACCCCTCCACTTT. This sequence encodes CASSDSQGNSPLHF.

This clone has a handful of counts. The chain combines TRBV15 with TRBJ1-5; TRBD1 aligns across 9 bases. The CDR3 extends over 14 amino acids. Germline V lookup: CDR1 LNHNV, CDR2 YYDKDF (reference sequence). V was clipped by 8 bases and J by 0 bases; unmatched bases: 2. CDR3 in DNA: TGTGCCACCTGGACAGGGGATAGCAATCAGCCCCAGCATTTT. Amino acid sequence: CATWTGDSNQPQHF.

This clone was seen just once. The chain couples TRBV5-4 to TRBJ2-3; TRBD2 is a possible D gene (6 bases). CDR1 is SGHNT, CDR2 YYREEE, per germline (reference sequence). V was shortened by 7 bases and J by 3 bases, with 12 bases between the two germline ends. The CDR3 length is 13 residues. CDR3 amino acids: CASFPRGTDTQYF. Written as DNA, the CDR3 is TGTGCCAGCTTCCCGCGGGGAACAGATACGCAGTATTTT.

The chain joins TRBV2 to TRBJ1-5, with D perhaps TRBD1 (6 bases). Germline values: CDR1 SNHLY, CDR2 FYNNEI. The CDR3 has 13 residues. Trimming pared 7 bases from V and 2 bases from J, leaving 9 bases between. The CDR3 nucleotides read TGTGCCAGCAACCCAGGGGGCAATCAGCCCCAGCATTTT. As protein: CASNPGGNQPQHF.

The CDR3 spells CSAVQGGGNTIYF. In nucleotides, the CDR3 is TGCAGCGCCGTCCAGGGGGGCGGAAACACCATATATTTT. This chain links TRBV29-1 with TRBJ1-3, with TRBD1 matching 7 bases. The V gene end was trimmed by 7 bases and the J gene end by 4 bases; junction bases not matched to a gene: 7. This CDR3 spans 13 amino acids. The germline gives CDR1 SQVTM, CDR2 ANQGSEA.

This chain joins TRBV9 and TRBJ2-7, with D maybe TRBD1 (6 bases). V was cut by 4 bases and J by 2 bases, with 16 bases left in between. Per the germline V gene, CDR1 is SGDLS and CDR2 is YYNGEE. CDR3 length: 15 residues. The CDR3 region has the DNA TGTGCCAGCAGCCCCCACCGGGACACAGCCTACGAGCAGTACTTC. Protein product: CASSPHRDTAYEQYF.

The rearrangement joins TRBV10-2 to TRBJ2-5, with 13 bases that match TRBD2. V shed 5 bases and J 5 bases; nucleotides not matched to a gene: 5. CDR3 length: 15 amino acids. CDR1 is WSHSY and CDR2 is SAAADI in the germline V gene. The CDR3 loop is CASSRTSGGWETQYF. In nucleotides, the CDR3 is TGCGCCAGCAGTCGGACTAGCGGGGGATGGGAGACCCAGTACTTC.

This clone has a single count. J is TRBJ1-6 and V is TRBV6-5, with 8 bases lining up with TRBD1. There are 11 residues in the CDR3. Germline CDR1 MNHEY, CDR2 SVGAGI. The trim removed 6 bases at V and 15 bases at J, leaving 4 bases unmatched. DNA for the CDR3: TGTGCCAGCAGCAAACAGGGGGTCCTCCACTTT. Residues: CASSKQGVLHF.